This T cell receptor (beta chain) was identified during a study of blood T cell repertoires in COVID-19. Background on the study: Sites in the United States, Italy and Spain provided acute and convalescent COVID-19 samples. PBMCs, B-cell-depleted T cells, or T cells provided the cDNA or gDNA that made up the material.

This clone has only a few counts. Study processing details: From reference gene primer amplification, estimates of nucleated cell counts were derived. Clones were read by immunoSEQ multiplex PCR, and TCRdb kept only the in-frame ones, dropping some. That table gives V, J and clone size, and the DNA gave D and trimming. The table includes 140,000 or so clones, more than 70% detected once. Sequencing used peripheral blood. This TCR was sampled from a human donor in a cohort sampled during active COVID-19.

The CDR3 DNA sequence: TGCAGCGTTGAAGAGGGGGCAGCTTTCTTT. Amino acids: CSVEEGAAFF. V gene TRBV29-1 combines with J gene TRBJ1-1; perhaps TRBD1 as D (6 bases). The V and J ends lost 0 bases and 10 bases respectively, with 6 bases between them. Per the germline V gene, CDR1 is SQVTM and CDR2 is ANQGSEA. This CDR3 contains 10 residues.